The T cell receptor beta chain described here comes from a study of cytomegalovirus exposure and HLA in healthy donors (dated by TCRdb to about 2017). At the level of the whole study: An earlier analysis of some 500 of the donors reported approximately 300 Gb of sequence data and 120 million or so unique TCR beta sequences from roughly 180 million T cells. Approximately 310 gigabases of sequencing data and around 90 million unique TCR sequences made up an early release that covered approximately 650 HLA-typed donors. Of the roughly 400 genotyped donors, approximately 80% were placed in the genetic ancestry cluster associated with self-reported Caucasian donors. The study aimed to test whether signatures of past pathogen exposure could be identified by cataloging public T cell receptors. The study profiled the T cell repertoires of 500 to 800 subjects by immunosequencing and related them to cytomegalovirus serostatus. In addition to the first cohort of 666 subjects, a separate validation cohort of 120 different subjects was used. To predict cytomegalovirus infection status, the study combined high-throughput TCR immunosequencing, statistical association of individual TCRs with disease status, and machine learning. To study patterns of TCR occurrence, a later analysis re-analyzed previously published TCR beta repertoires from 500 to 850 donors and added high-resolution HLA genotyping. Rather than drawing on any new phenotypic data, the later analysis identified candidate immune exposures from TCR beta sequences and the way those sequences occurred across donors. An earlier analysis of about 620 of the donors applied high-throughput TCR beta sequencing to assess whether each TCR beta V gene segment acted as functional or pseudogenic. Donor age, sex, ethnicity and CMV serostatus were compiled together with the repertoire data. A later genetic analysis took genome-wide SNP genotypes for about 55% of the roughly 670 donors and used that subset as a discovery cohort. All discovery cohort repertoires had been generated on a single sequencing platform. Both class I and class II loci were covered by HLA typing, at four-digit resolution. The number of donors typed differed by locus, with about 629-630 for A, B, C, DRB1 and DQB1, 522 for DQA1, about 610 for DPA1, and over 400 for DPB1. About five DR-DQ haplotypes were handled as single units for association and clustering, since linkage in the cohort was strong. On average, 235,054 unique TCR beta nucleotide sequences were sequenced per donor among 398 genotyped donors of the cohort, with roughly 19% of those sequences being non-productive. The research as a whole found: HLA typing was unavailable for some donors at each locus, so association tests used only the typed subset. Because the 87-base-pair reads could not distinguish some IMGT-functional V segments, including TRBV6-2 and TRBV6-3, those segments were excluded. In this cohort, only TCR beta chains were sequenced, and detectable features were limited by the absence of alpha or paired-chain data. An association between a missense DCLRE1C variant and V-gene and J-gene trimming of TCR beta chains was found in a later genetic analysis and replicated in an independent cohort. In a later analysis, several top co-occurrence clusters were reported to appear linked to parvovirus B19, influenza, CMV and Epstein-Barr virus. Linkage disequilibrium might explain the correlated functional status among segregating V segments, but an unknown experimental factor could not be ruled out. Roughly uniform sequencing depth across donors was assumed in presence/absence analyses, although this assumption may not hold. The classifier was reported to diagnose cytomegalovirus status with high specificity and sensitivity in both the original cohort and the validation cohort. A cluster of highly shared sequence variants was judged likely to be a technical artifact of the sequencing pipeline. In a later analysis, TCR association rates were found to vary across HLA loci, with the most associated TCRs seen for DRB1 alleles and the fewest for HLA-C alleles. Compared with equally common non-associated chains, HLA-associated TCR beta chains in a later analysis were more clonally expanded and had lower generation probabilities. Most CMV-associated TCR beta chains appeared to be HLA-restricted in a later analysis, and the HLA associations seemed to be driven largely by CMV exposure. The only immune exposure information available for the cohort was CMV serostatus. A later analysis associated 16,951 TCR beta sequences with specific HLA alleles at a false discovery rate of 0.05. The earlier analysis of around 600 of the donors excluded some 15 rarely observed V segments, including chromosome 9 orphons, because counts were too low. According to the authors, the approach could potentially be generalized to other disease states and immunological phenotypes. Most TCR sequences were seen in very few donors, while some public TCRs were found in many individuals. In vitro tests confirmed that a few of the cytomegalovirus-associated TCR beta chains recognize cytomegalovirus antigens. Strong co-occurrence of HLA alleles, especially DR and DQ, made assigning TCR associations to individual alleles difficult. A further reported finding was that TCR beta sequences accurately predicted the HLA-A and HLA-B alleles for most subjects in the first cohort. In an earlier analysis of about 540 of the donors, most TCR beta V segments were observed in productive rearrangements about 87% or about 30% of the time, broadly matching IMGT annotations. The study listed 164 TCR beta chains as associated with cytomegalovirus. In a later genetic analysis, fewer N-insertions in productive TCRs were reported among donors in an Asian-associated ancestry cluster than the 666-donor mean.

Libraries came from the immunoSEQ multiplex PCR assay. A mixture of 60 forward primers for TCR Vbeta segments and 13 reverse primers for TCR Jbeta segments was used in the multiplex PCR. A multiplex PCR assay on genomic DNA amplified the CDR3 region of rearranged TCR beta genes. The amplified TCR beta libraries were sequenced on the Illumina HiSeq System as 87-base-pair reads. Under the source paper's analysis protocol: A later analysis counted some 80 million unique TCR beta chains across the 700 or so repertoires, and 9.5 million to 11 million of these chains were shared by at least two donors. To remove PCR and sequencing errors, raw reads were error-corrected and collapsed into unique sequences using a nearest-neighbor algorithm that merged closely related sequences. Alignment of CDR3 sequences to IMGT reference sequences was used to assign V, D and J gene segments. For a sequence to be retained, a match of at least six nucleotides to both a V gene segment and a J gene segment was required. Rearrangements were called productive when the CDR3 lacked stop codons and stayed in frame with V and J; all others were non-productive. Following IMGT convention, CDR3 was defined as the stretch from the second conserved V-encoded cysteine to the conserved J-encoded phenylalanine. Sequences without an unambiguous match to a single V gene segment were excluded from the earlier analysis of almost 600 of the donors. An earlier analysis of roughly 590 of the donors called V segments functional above 56.7% productive rearrangements and segregating when the between-donor standard deviation exceeded 5%. To diagnose cytomegalovirus status from the catalog of TCR beta chain sequences, a statistical classification framework was built. A later analysis assigned V and J genes by comparing TCR nucleotide sequences with IMGT/GENE-DB human TR gene sequences. A later analysis assigned CDR3 sequences and most-parsimonious VDJ recombination scenarios with the TCRdist pipeline. In a later analysis, each TCR beta chain was defined by its CDR3 amino acid sequence together with its V-gene family, and reads lacking a unique V-gene family were excluded. A later analysis removed roughly 590 highly shared, low-generation-probability nucleotide sequences to deal with suspected cross-contamination and a sequencing artifact. For each public chain, a later analysis derived a clonal expansion index from normalized ranks of inferred template counts within each repertoire. A later analysis computed generation probabilities with a VDJ recombination model fitted to out-of-frame rearrangements, and checked the results against IGoR. In a later analysis, hypergeometric tests were used to score TCR-TCR, TCR-HLA and TCR-CMV co-occurrence, with a repertoire-size bias correction applied to TCR pairs. A later analysis estimated false discovery rates by permuting HLA or CMV assignments 20 times. In a later analysis, co-occurring TCRs were grouped with DBSCAN, and TCRdist sequence similarity was added when clustering was performed within HLA-allele-positive subsets. Co-occurrence clustering excluded repertoires with fewer than 30,000 or more than 120,000 public chains, plus five with anomalous nucleotide sharing. TCRdb took over this immuneACCESS table, retaining in-frame rearrangements with V and J assigned. Such tables are incomplete; in checked studies, under half of the missing clones stem from an unresolved V gene, and the remainder is unexplained. The D gene and trimming were derived from the DNA, and the V and J assignments and clone size from that table. In this sample the table shows 120,000 or so clones, 74% of which occur a single time. Under 6.5% of the sample is taken by the ten largest.

A remark on this clone: What antigen it recognizes has not been identified. The junction differs from germline at one of its ends, possibly a read error.

Reading the germline V gene gives CDR1 SNHLY and CDR2 FYNNEI. Including cysteine and phenylalanine, the CDR3 has 11 amino acids. Solely the CDR3 DNA is kept, with 33 bases framed from the first base. In total, 630 or so healthy bone marrow donors made up the cohort. All cohort members were sampled while nominally healthy, although unrecorded immune exposures were likely present. The donor tested CMV seropositive, placing the donor among the approximately 290 seropositive members of the cohort. Every donor gave a peripheral blood sample, and the peripheral blood mononuclear cells from that sample were used for TCR beta sequencing. The Qiagen DNeasy Blood Extraction Kit was used to extract genomic DNA from the blood cell samples.

The rearranged chain carries TRBV2 and TRBJ2-7; the D gene is unclear. Input material: PBMCs. The sequence was collected from a woman aged 50 to 60 in good health and CMV-seropositive. The CDR3 protein is CASGDGYEQYF. The sequenced DNA is TGTGCCAGCGGTGACGGTTACGAGCAGTACTTC.